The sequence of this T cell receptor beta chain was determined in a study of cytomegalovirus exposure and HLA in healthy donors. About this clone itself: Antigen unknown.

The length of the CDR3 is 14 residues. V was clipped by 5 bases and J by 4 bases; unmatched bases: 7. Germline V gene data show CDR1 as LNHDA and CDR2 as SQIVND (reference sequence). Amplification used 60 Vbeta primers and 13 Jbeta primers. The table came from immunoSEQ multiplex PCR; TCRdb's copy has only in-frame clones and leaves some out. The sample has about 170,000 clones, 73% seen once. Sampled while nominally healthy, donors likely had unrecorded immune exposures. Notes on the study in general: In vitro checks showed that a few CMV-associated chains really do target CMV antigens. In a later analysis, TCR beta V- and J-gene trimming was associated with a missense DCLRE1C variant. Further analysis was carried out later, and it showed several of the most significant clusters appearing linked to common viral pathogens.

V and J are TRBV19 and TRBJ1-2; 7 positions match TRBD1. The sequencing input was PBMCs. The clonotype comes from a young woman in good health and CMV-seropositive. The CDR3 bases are TGTGCCAGTAGTCCTAGAACAGGGGTCTATGGCTACACCTTC. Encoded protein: CASSPRTGVYGYTF.